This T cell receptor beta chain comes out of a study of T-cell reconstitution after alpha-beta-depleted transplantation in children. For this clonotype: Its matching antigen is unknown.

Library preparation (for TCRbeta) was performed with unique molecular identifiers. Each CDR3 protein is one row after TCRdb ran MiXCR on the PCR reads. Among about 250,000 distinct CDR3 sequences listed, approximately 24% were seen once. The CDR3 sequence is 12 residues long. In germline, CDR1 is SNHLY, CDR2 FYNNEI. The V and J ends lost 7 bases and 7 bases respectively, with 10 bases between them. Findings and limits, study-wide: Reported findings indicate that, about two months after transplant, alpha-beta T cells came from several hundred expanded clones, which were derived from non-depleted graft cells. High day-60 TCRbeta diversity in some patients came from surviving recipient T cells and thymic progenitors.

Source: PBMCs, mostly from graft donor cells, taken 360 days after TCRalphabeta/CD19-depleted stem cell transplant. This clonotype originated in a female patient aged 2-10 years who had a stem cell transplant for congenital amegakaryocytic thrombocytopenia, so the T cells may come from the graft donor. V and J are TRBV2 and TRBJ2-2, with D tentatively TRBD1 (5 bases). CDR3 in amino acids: CASTGPHGELFF. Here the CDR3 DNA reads TGTGCCAGCACAGGGCCCCACGGGGAGCTGTTTTTT. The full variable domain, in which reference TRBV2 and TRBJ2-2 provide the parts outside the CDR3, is EPEVTQTPSHQVTQMGQEVILRCVPISNHLYFYWYRQILGQKVEFLVSFYNNEISEKSEIFDDQFSVERPDGSNFTLKIRSTKLEDSAMYFCASTGPHGELFFGEGSRLTVL.